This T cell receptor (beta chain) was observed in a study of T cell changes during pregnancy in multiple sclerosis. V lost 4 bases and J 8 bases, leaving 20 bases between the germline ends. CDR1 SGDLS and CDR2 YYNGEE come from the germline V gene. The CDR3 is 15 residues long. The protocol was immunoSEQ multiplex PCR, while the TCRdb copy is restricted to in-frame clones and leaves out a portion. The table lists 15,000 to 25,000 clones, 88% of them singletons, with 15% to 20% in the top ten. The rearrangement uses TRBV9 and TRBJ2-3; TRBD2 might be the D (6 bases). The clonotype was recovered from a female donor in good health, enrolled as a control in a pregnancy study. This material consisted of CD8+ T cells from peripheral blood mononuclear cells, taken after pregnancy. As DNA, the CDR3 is TGTGCCAGCAGCCCGGGGGTTCCCGGAGAGGGTACGCAGTATTTT. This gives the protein CASSPGVPGEGTQYF.